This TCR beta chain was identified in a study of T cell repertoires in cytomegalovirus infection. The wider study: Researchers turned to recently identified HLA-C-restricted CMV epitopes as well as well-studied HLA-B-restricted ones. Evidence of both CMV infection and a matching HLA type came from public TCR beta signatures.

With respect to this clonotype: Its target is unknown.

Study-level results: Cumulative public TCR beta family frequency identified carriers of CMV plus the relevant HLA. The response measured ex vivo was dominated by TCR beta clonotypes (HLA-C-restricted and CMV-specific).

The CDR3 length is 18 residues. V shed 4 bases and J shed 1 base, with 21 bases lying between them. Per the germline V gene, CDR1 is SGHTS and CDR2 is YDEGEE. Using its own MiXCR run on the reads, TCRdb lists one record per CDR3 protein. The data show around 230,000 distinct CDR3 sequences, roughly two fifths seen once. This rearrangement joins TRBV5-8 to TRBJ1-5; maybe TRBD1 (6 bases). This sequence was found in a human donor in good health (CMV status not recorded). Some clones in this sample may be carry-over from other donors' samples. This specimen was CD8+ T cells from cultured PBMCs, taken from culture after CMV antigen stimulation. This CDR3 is CASSPRGRGRQSNQPQHF. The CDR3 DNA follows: TGTGCCAGCAGCCCCCGGGGCAGGGGCAGGCAGAGCAATCAGCCCCAGCATTTT.